This T cell receptor beta chain was sequenced during a study of blood T cells in healthy people across ages. The CDR3 runs to 14 residues. The trim removed 8 bases at V and 9 bases at J, leaving 13 bases unmatched. In germline, CDR1 is MNHEY, CDR2 SVGAGI. Approximately 10 milliliters was the volume of peripheral blood drawn from each donor. Through a sample-barcoded 5' primer and a J-beta primer mix, a second PCR was run for about 6 to 11 cycles. TCRdb reanalysed the 5' RACE reads using MiXCR and keeps one entry per CDR3 protein. Among over a million distinct CDR3 sequences, about 40% were seen once, and the ten largest hold approximately 7.9%.

The origin of this receptor is a woman under 30 in good health. The sequencing input was blood. The rearrangement joins TRBV6-5 to TRBJ2-4; 7 bases agree with TRBD2. The chain's CDR3 is CASALEGGSSIQYF. The CDR3 bases are TGTGCCAGCGCGCTTGAGGGCGGGAGCAGCATTCAGTACTTC.